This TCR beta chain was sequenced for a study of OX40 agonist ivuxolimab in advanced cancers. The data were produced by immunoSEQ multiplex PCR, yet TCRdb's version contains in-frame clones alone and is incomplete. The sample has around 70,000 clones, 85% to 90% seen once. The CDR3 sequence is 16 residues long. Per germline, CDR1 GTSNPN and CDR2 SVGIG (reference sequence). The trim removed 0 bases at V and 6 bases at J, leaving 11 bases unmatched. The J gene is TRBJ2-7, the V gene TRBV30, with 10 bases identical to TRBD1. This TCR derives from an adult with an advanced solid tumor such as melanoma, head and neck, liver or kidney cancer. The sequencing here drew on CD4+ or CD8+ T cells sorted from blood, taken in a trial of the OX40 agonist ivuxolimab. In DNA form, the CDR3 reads TGTGCCTGGAGTGTCCTAACCGGGACAGGGGATTCCGAGCAGTACTTC. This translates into CAWSVLTGTGDSEQYF.